This paragraph reports one T cell receptor beta chain. The antigen remains unidentified. Only in-frame clones appear in the TCRdb table, and some are missing; sequencing was by immunoSEQ multiplex PCR. The sample lists approximately 82,000 clones, over 85% seen once, with 1.1% in the top ten. This record belongs to a study of graft-versus-host responses after intestinal transplantation. The overall study: In this cohort, recipients had multivisceral, liver-intestinal, or isolated intestinal transplants.

The germline V gene has CDR1 SGHNT and CDR2 YYREEE (reference sequence). Losses at the gene ends were 4 bases for V and 6 bases for J; bases not matched to a gene: 9. The CDR3 spans 15 residues. This material consisted of unstimulated CD8+ T cells sorted from spleen or lymph node cells, taken before transplant. The chain couples TRBV5-4 to TRBJ2-1; 8 positions match TRBD2. The TCR sequence derives from a human donor who was the organ donor for an intestinal transplant. The CDR3 region is CASSVPSGSANEQFF. The CDR3 coding sequence is TGTGCCAGCAGCGTGCCCAGCGGGAGTGCCAATGAGCAGTTCTTC.